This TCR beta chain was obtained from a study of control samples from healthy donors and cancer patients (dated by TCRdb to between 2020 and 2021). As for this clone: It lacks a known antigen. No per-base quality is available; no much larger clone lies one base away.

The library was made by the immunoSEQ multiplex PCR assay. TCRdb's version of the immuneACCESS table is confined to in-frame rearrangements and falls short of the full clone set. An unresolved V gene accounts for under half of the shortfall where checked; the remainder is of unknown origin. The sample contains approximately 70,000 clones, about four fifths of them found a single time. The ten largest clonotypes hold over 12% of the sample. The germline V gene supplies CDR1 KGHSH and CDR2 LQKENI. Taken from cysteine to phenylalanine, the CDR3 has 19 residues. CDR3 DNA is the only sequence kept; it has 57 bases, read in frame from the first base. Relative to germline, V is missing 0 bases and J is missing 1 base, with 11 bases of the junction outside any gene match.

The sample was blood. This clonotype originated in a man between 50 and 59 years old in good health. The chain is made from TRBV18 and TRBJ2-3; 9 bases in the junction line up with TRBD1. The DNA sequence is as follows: TGTGCCAGCTCACCACCTGGGACAGGGAAAGGGGTCGGCACAGATACGCAGTATTTT. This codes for CASSPPGTGKGVGTDTQYF.